The source of this T cell receptor (beta chain) is a study of cytomegalovirus exposure and HLA in healthy donors. Notes on the study in general: Later on, an analysis showed TCR association rates differing by HLA locus, with DRB1 the most and HLA-C the fewest.

This clone was counted only a few times. Its specificity is not known. Other nucleotide sequences in the sample specify the same CDR3. With 60 Vbeta and 13 Jbeta primers, the PCR was carried out. This table comes from immunoSEQ multiplex PCR, and its TCRdb copy is limited to in-frame clones, with some not included. The sample consists of about 170,000 clones, more than 65% of them appearing once. The CDR3 length is 16 residues. From germline, CDR1 is SGHNT and CDR2 YYREEE (reference sequence). Trimming cost V 4 bases and J 2 bases, with 19 bases left between them. The receptor was isolated from a male donor in good health and CMV-seronegative. What was sequenced was PBMCs. V and J are TRBV5-4 and TRBJ2-7; D might be TRBD2 (5 bases). The CDR3 here is CASSPRLATSTYEQYF. DNA for the CDR3: TGTGCCAGCAGCCCCCGGCTAGCAACCTCAACCTACGAGCAGTACTTC.